Listed here are 5 T cell receptor beta chains from one sample, sequenced in a study of OX40 agonist ivuxolimab in advanced cancers. The library was obtained by the immunoSEQ multiplex PCR assay. The table was pulled from immuneACCESS by TCRdb, which kept in-frame rearrangements only. Such tables lose some clones; where checked, under half of the loss comes from unresolved V genes, and the rest has no known cause. Here the sample has some 25,000 clones; approximately 78% occur a single time. Approximately 1.5% of the sample is taken by the ten largest. The sequencing used CD4+ or CD8+ T cells sorted from blood, collected in a trial of the OX40 agonist ivuxolimab. The receptors here all came from an adult with an advanced solid tumor such as melanoma, head and neck, liver or kidney cancer.

The rearrangement joins TRBV30 to TRBJ2-5; 12 bases agree with TRBD1. Germline V CDR1 and CDR2: GTSNPN, SVGIG (reference sequence). The CDR3 sequence is 14 residues long. V gave up 0 bases and J gave up 9 bases; unmatched junction bases: 5. The CDR3 DNA reads as TGTGCCTGGAGTGTATTAGGGACAGGGGGCTCCCAGTACTTC. As protein: CAWSVLGTGGSQYF.

This chain connects TRBV6-5 to TRBJ2-7; D is possibly TRBD1 (5 bases). The CDR3 runs 11 residues. V lost 7 bases and J lost 4, with 8 bases in between. CDR1 is MNHEY, CDR2 SVGAGI, per germline. Here the CDR3 reads CASTKGYEQYF. CDR3 DNA sequence: TGTGCCAGCACCAAGGGGTACGAGCAGTACTTC.

This clone was counted between two and nine times. The J gene is TRBJ1-4, the V gene TRBV7-9; 9 bases are a match to TRBD1. This CDR3 is 15 amino acids long. Trimming took 5 bases from V and 7 from J; bases not matched to a gene: 8. Germline lookup yields CDR1 SEHNR and CDR2 FQNEAQ (reference sequence). This CDR3 is CASSLLGQGSEKLFF. The CDR3 DNA follows: TGTGCCAGCAGCCTACTGGGACAGGGAAGTGAAAAACTGTTTTTT.

The chain employs TRBV19 and TRBJ1-1; D ambiguous. CDR3 size: 13 residues. Looked up from germline, CDR1 is LNHDA and CDR2 is SQIVND (reference sequence). V was pared by 7 bases and J by 4 bases, with 13 bases between. CDR3 in DNA: TGTGCCAGTACCCGCCGGGGTATCACTGAAGCTTTCTTT. Translation gives CASTRRGITEAFF.

CDR3 loop: CASSLVGGTRMDTQYF. CDR3 bases: TGTGCCAGCAGCTTAGTCGGGGGGACTAGAATGGATACGCAGTATTTT. The chain carries TRBV7-9 and TRBJ2-3; TRBD2 aligns across 8 bases. Trimming removed 1 base from V and 6 bases from J; junction bases left unmatched: 9. The CDR3 has 16 residues. CDR1 is SEHNR and CDR2 is FQNEAQ in the germline V gene (reference sequence).